This T cell receptor (beta chain) was sequenced in a study of Ad26.COV2.S vaccination and SARS-CoV-2 variants. Study-wide results and limits: The TCR breadth and depth analyses may have understated or missed part of the total T cell responses. Vaccinees showed greater spike-specific TCR breadth than placebo recipients.

Profiling relied on immunoSEQ multiplex PCR, and the TCRdb table lists in-frame clones only, not all of them. The data show some 420,000 clones, around 87% seen once. The CDR3 contains 12 residues. Trimming stripped 4 bases from V and 14 bases from J, with 12 bases between. CDR1 and CDR2 (germline): SNHLY, FYNNEI. Points on this clone: What it binds is not known.

Stated treatment: some 19 received Ad26.COV2.S at low or high dose, single or two shots; about 5 received placebo; per-sample allocation not given. After the first vaccine or placebo injection, samples were drawn on day 63. This adult donor, from Boston, was 18-55 years old. An Ad26 vector expressing Wuhan-strain SARS-CoV-2 spike served as the vaccine. The TCR originated in a person between 18 and 60 years old who received the Ad26.COV2.S COVID-19 vaccine or a placebo. This material consisted of peripheral blood, taken in a trial of Ad26.COV2.S vaccine versus placebo. The gene calls are TRBV2 and TRBJ1-6; D is ambiguous. The CDR3 nucleotides read TGTGCCAGCAGTGGTATAGTTCTAGCCCTCCACTTT. Protein sequence: CASSGIVLALHF.